This TCR beta chain was obtained from a study of graft-versus-host responses after intestinal transplantation. As for the study in general: Multivisceral, liver-intestinal, or isolated intestinal grafts were transplanted into recipients. Tacrolimus and steroids were given for around three years to all recipients after anti-thymocyte globulin induction.

Trimming took 5 bases from V and 4 from J, leaving 17 bases between them. Per germline, CDR1 SGHVS and CDR2 FNYEAQ. This CDR3 region has 15 residues. TCRdb's table, derived via immunoSEQ multiplex PCR, lists solely in-frame clones and lacks some. This table has around 54,000 clones, more than 80% appearing once. The J gene is TRBJ2-5, the V gene TRBV7-6, with D perhaps matching TRBD1 (5 bases). The sequence was collected from a human patient who received an intestinal transplant, so some T cells may come from the graft donor. Sequences were derived from PBMCs, sampled nearly 670 days after intestinal transplant. DNA for the CDR3: TGTGCCAGCAGCCTTGGGATAGAGACAGCAGAGACCCAGTACTTC. Its translation is CASSLGIETAETQYF.